A single sample is the source of the 19 T cell receptor beta chains below, sequenced in a study of low-dose radiotherapy and immunotherapy resistance in tumors. TRAV- and TRBV-specific primers, spanning alpha and beta chains, primed first-strand cDNA. Over 20 PCR cycles, TCRs were amplified from a constant-region primer and V-primer adapter. MiXCR, applied by TCRdb to the reads, yields one record per CDR3 protein. This sample has approximately 100,000 distinct CDR3 sequences, with 20% found just once. Regarding time point: after trial treatment. Treatment: LDRT plus nivolumab, ipilimumab, low-dose cyclophosphamide and aspirin (RACIN trial). Specimen: PBMCs, collected after low-dose radiotherapy plus immunotherapy. These receptor sequences come from a male donor with prostate cancer.

This clonotype was found a few times. It differs at one base from a far larger clone, so likely a read error. The chain employs TRBV11-2 and TRBJ2-7; D tentatively fits TRBD1 or TRBD2 (6 bases each). The germline V gene has CDR1 SGHAT and CDR2 FQNNGV. V was trimmed by 3 bases and J by 7 bases, leaving 13 bases between them. This CDR3 comprises 13 residues. The CDR3 here is CASSLWGAEEQYF. CDR3 DNA sequence: TGTGCCAGCAGCTTGTGGGGGGCCGAAGAGCAGTACTTC.

This clonotype has at least ten counts. The chain has TRBV4-2 and TRBJ2-7, with 8 bases matching TRBD2. The V and J ends lost 3 bases and 0 bases, in that order; junction bases with no gene match: 4. Germline loops: CDR1 LGHNA, CDR2 YNFKEQ. CDR3 length equals 15 residues. CDR3 region: CASSQNRGGSYEQYF. The CDR3 DNA reads TGTGCCAGCAGCCAGAACCGGGGGGGCTCCTACGAGCAGTACTTC.

In this sample, this clonotype turned up many times. J is TRBJ1-1 and V is TRBV29-1; D is unresolved. Germline lookup yields CDR1 SQVTM and CDR2 ANQGSEA. V was trimmed by 4 bases and J by 3 bases, leaving 12 bases between them. The CDR3 runs to 13 residues. The CDR3 here is CSVAAWYDTEAFF. CDR3 bases: TGCAGCGTTGCTGCCTGGTACGACACTGAAGCTTTCTTT.

This sequence joins TRBV20-1 and TRBJ2-2; 9 bases match TRBD1. The CDR3 is 14 residues long. V lost 1 base, J lost 3 bases, and 0 bases stayed unmatched. From germline, CDR1 is DFQATT and CDR2 SNEGSKA (reference sequence). Here the CDR3 DNA reads TGCAGTGCTAGAGGACAGGGGGACACCGGGGAGCTGTTTTTT. This translates into CSARGQGDTGELFF.

This clonotype has more than one count but fewer than ten. This chain connects TRBV28 to TRBJ1-1; D is unclear. Germline assignment: CDR1 MDHEN and CDR2 SYDVKM. V dropped 3 bases and J dropped 1 base, with 18 bases sitting between them. CDR3 size: 17 residues. DNA of the CDR3: TGTGCCAGCAGTTTTCCAATGCTAAGGTGGGCGAACACTGAAGCTTTCTTT. Translated, it gives CASSFPMLRWANTEAFF.

This clonotype showed up many times. The chain uses TRBV7-2 and TRBJ2-5; D remains unclear. The CDR3 is made up of 11 amino acids. Deletions cut 5 bases from V and 4 bases from J, with 5 bases between. The germline CDR1 and CDR2 sequences are SGHTA and FQGNSA. In DNA form, the CDR3 reads TGTGCCAGCAGCCCCGGAGAGACCCAGTACTTC. Its protein product is CASSPGETQYF.

The table lists this clonotype with many counts. J is TRBJ2-1 and V is TRBV10-3, with 9 bases fitting TRBD2. The CDR3 spans 16 residues. The germline V gene encodes CDR1 ENHRY and CDR2 SYGVKD. V shed 0 bases and J 9 bases; nucleotides not matched to a gene: 9. The CDR3 DNA reads TGTGCCATCAGTGAGTCAGGAAGCGGGGGGCCCTTTGAGCAGTTCTTC. This encodes CAISESGSGGPFEQFF.

J is TRBJ1-2 and V is TRBV6-2 or TRBV6-3; D is uncertain. The germline V gene has CDR1 MNHEY and CDR2 SVGEGT. The CDR3 length is 13 residues. With 6 bases removed from V and 2 bases from J, the gap between germline ends came to 10 bases. CDR3 sequence: CASRTLTNYGYTF. CDR3 sequence (DNA): TGTGCCAGCAGGACACTTACCAACTATGGCTACACCTTC.

In the case of this clonotype: A far bigger clonotype differs at one base, so this is likely a read error. V is TRBV9 and J is TRBJ2-7; 7 bases map to TRBD1. The CDR3 is 15 amino acids. Germline values: CDR1 SGDLS, CDR2 YYNGEE. With V trimmed by 0 bases and J by 7 bases, 10 bases remained unmatched. The CDR3 DNA is TGTGCCAGCAGCGTAGGGGGGACAGATTACAATGAGCAGTACTTC. It codes for CASSVGGTDYNEQYF.

The rearrangement links TRBV5-4 to TRBJ2-1; weak D call: TRBD1 (6 bases). The CDR3 runs to 12 residues. CDR1 is SGHNT and CDR2 is YYREEE in the germline V gene (reference sequence). Trimming removed 1 base from V and 9 bases from J, with 8 bases in between. Here the CDR3 DNA reads TGTGCCAGCAGCTTGAGGGGGACTGAGCAGTTCTTC. This translates into CASSLRGTEQFF.

This clonotype was recorded at least ten times. The genes are TRBV5-6 and TRBJ2-1; D gene uncertain. Germline V gene sequence: CDR1 SGHDT, CDR2 YYEEEE. Trimming removed 4 bases from V and 6 bases from J, with 8 bases in between. This CDR3 is 12 amino acids long. CDR3 in DNA: TGTGCCAGCAGCGACCTACCCAATGAGCAGTTCTTC. Amino acid sequence: CASSDLPNEQFF.

This clonotype was counted between two and nine times. The chain employs TRBV7-9 and TRBJ2-1; 8 positions agree with TRBD2. The CDR3 loop spans 16 amino acids. V was clipped by 4 bases and J by 7 bases; unmatched bases: 12. Germline V gene data show CDR1 as SEHNR and CDR2 as FQNEAQ (reference sequence). In DNA form, the CDR3 reads TGTGCCAGCAGCTCCTCCGAGAGCGGGAGCGGGAATGAGCAGTTCTTC. It translates to CASSSSESGSGNEQFF.

Ten or more counts support this clonotype. The rearrangement joins TRBV19 to TRBJ2-7; 8 nucleotides agree with TRBD1. The V and J ends lost 3 bases and 2 bases, in that order; junction bases with no gene match: 9. Germline V gene lookup returns CDR1 LNHDA and CDR2 SQIVND (reference sequence). CDR3 length equals 16 residues. CDR3 DNA: TGTGCCAGTAGTATTGTCGGACAGGGAAAAACCTACGAGCAGTACTTC. Translation gives CASSIVGQGKTYEQYF. Combining the CDR3 with reference TRBV19 and TRBJ2-7 gives the whole variable domain DGGITQSPKYLFRKEGQNVTLSCEQNLNHDAMYWYRQDPGQGLRLIYYSQIVNDFQKGDIAEGYSVSREKKESFPLTVTSAQKNPTAFYLCASSIVGQGKTYEQYFGPGTRLTVT.

This clonotype has only a few counts. The chain carries TRBV7-8 and TRBJ2-7; the D call may be TRBD1 or TRBD2 (6 bases each). Between the trimmed V and J ends, which lost 4 bases and 4 bases, there was a span of 20 bases. The germline CDR1 and CDR2 sequences are SGHVS and FQNEAQ. The CDR3 extends over 16 amino acids. Here the CDR3 reads CASSSPKRGVGYEQYF. The CDR3 DNA is TGTGCCAGCAGCTCCCCCAAAAGGGGGGTAGGATACGAGCAGTACTTC.

This clonotype was seen once. A far larger clone is a single base away, which makes a read error likely. The rearrangement joins TRBV6-2 or TRBV6-3 to TRBJ2-4; no reliable D call. V lost 2 bases and J 13 bases, leaving 15 bases between the germline ends. Germline V gene data show CDR1 as MNHEY and CDR2 as SVGEGT. The CDR3 is 13 amino acids. The CDR3 region is CASSYPVGPEQYF. For the CDR3, the DNA is TGTGCCAGCAGTTACCCCGTCGGGCCTGAGCAGTACTTC.

This clonotype was seen ten or more times. The rearrangement links TRBV6-6 to TRBJ1-1; maybe TRBD1 (6 bases). The CDR3 totals 16 residues. V was cut by 5 bases and J by 4 bases, with 20 bases left in between. Per the germline V gene, CDR1 is MNHNY and CDR2 is SVGAGI (reference sequence). The DNA for the CDR3 is TGTGCCAGCAGTAGGCCTTTCGGGGGCGATGGCACTGAAGCTTTCTTT. It encodes CASSRPFGGDGTEAFF.

Concerning this clonotype: This likely traces to a read error, being one base from a far larger clone. V and J are TRBV9 and TRBJ2-1; TRBD1 matches at 9 bases. This CDR3 is built from 13 residues. V gave up 0 bases and J gave up 10 bases; unmatched junction bases: 2. Per germline, CDR1 SGDLS and CDR2 YYNGEE. DNA for the CDR3: TGTGCCAGCAGCGTAGGACAGGGGGGCGAGCAGTTCTTC. It encodes CASSVGQGGEQFF.

This clonotype was picked up many times. The chain has TRBV19 and TRBJ1-5, with D tentatively TRBD1 (5 bases). The V gene's germline CDR1 is LNHDA and CDR2 SQIVND (reference sequence). The CDR3 covers 16 residues. V shed 5 bases and J shed 0 bases, with 14 bases lying between them. The chain's CDR3 is CASSERGTDSNQPQHF. The CDR3 nucleotides are TGTGCCAGTAGTGAAAGGGGCACTGATAGCAATCAGCCCCAGCATTTT.

This clonotype was detected only a few times. V usage is TRBV23-1 and J usage is TRBJ2-3, with D perhaps TRBD1 or TRBD2 (5 bases each). TRBV23-1 is an open reading frame, and its role is uncertain. With 6 bases removed from V and 5 bases from J, the gap between germline ends came to 30 bases. The CDR3 is 19 residues long. This CDR3 is CASSPGPARRNPPRDTQYF. CDR3 coding DNA: TGCGCCAGCAGCCCGGGGCCTGCCCGCCGCAACCCCCCCAGAGATACGCAGTATTTT.